This T cell receptor (beta chain) was captured in a study of regulatory T cells in long-lasting Graves disease. Findings and caveats of the study: TRBV28, TRBJ1-2 and TRBJ2-5 emerged as the favored segments in persistent disease. Newly diagnosed patients shared about a thousand public clonotypes; persistent patients shared approximately 2,700.

The CDR3 loop spans 12 amino acids. From germline, CDR1 is GTSNPN and CDR2 SVGIG (reference sequence). This clonotype has ten or more counts. Its antigen is unidentified. The junction does not match germline at one end; this may be a read error. Time point defined: newly diagnosed GD, antithyroid drugs for less than 3 months. After RNA was extracted from PBMCs, the TCR library was made from it. American Thyroid Association guidelines defined Graves' disease diagnosis. Assembly of TCR beta libraries relied on iRepertoire HTBI primers together with Arm-PCR of CDR3 regions. In TCRdb, the multiplex PCR reads were re-called with MiXCR into one record per CDR3 protein. The sample has under 250,000 distinct CDR3 sequences; roughly 20% are singletons. These same data were also listed under a study on T cells in Graves' hyperthyroidism and ophthalmopathy.

This material consisted of peripheral blood mononuclear cells (PBMCs), taken at new diagnosis, from a patient treated with antithyroid drugs. This TCR was recovered from a woman aged 30 to 39 with Graves disease. The rearrangement links TRBV30 to TRBJ1-6; 8 bases fit TRBD1. In DNA, the CDR3 is TGTGCCTGGAGTGCCTCTTCTGGACAGGGTACCTTT. Its translation: CAWSASSGQGTF.